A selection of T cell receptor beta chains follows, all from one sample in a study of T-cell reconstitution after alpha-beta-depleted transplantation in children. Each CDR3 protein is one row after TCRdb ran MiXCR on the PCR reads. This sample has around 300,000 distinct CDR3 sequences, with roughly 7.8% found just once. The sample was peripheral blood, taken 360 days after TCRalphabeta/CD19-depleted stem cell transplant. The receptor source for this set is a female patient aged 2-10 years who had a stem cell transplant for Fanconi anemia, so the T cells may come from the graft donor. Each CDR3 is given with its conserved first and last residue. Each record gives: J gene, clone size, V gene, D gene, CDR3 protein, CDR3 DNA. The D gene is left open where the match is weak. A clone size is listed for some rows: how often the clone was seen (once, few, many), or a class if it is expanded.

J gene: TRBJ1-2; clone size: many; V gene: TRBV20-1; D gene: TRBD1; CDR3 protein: CSASGTGNGYTF; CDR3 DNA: TGCAGTGCGTCCGGGACAGGGAACGGCTACACCTTC
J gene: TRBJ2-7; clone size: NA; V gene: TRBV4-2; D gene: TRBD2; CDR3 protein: CASSQGGGVYEQYF; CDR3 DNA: TGTGCCAGCAGCCAAGGGGGAGGGGTCTACGAGCAGTACTTC
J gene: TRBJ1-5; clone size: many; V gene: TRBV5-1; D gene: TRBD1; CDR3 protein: CASSLGTGMNQPQHF; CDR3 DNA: TGCGCCAGCAGCTTGGGGACAGGGATGAATCAGCCCCAGCATTTT
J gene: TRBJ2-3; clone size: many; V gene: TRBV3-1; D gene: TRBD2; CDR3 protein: CASSQPLTSDYTDTQYF; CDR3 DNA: TGTGCCAGCAGCCAACCCCTCACTAGCGACTACACAGATACGCAGTATTTT
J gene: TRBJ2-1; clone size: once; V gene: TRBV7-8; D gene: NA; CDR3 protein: CASTPGASYNEQFF; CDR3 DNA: TGTGCCAGCACCCCAGGGGCCTCCTACAATGAGCAGTTCTTC
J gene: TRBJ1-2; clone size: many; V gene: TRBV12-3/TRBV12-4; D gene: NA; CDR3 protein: CATLGGRGSYGYTF; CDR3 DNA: TGTGCCACCTTGGGGGGCAGGGGAAGCTATGGCTACACCTTC
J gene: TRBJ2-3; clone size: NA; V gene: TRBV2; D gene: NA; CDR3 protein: CASSTRLAFLPTDTQYF; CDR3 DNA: TGTGCCAGCAGTACCCGATTAGCGTTTCTGCCCACAGATACGCAGTATTTT
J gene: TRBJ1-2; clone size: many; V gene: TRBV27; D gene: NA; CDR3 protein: CASCPSAGQLYGYTF; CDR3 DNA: TGTGCCAGCTGCCCTTCCGCGGGGCAGCTCTATGGCTACACCTTC
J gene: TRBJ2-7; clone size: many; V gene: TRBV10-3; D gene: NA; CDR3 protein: CAISEGHHYSYEQYF; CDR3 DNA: TGTGCCATCAGTGAGGGACACCACTACTCCTACGAGCAGTACTTC
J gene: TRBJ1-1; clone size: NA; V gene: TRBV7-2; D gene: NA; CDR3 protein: CASSYTLQPEAFF; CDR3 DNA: TGTGCCAGCAGCTACACTCTACAACCTGAAGCTTTCTTT
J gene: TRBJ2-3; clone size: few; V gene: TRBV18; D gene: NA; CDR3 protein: CASSPPPGDTQYF; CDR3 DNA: TGTGCCAGCTCACCACCCCCTGGGGATACGCAGTATTTT
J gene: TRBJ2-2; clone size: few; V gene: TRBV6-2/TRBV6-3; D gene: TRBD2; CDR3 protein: CASSLGLAGGRNTGELFF; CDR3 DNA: TGTGCCAGCAGTTTAGGACTAGCGGGGGGTCGAAACACCGGGGAGCTGTTTTTT
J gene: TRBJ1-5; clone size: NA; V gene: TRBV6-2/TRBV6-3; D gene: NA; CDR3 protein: CASSYLGDQPQHF; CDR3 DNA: TGTGCCAGCAGTTACTTGGGGGATCAGCCCCAGCATTTT
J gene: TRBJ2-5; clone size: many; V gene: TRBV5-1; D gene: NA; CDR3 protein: CASSFTTLQETQYF; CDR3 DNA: TGCGCCAGCAGCTTCACTACTCTCCAAGAGACCCAGTACTTC
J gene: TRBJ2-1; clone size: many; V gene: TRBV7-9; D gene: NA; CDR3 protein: CASSSYDLLVHNEQFF; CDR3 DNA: TGTGCCAGCAGCTCCTATGACTTGCTTGTTCACAATGAGCAGTTCTTC
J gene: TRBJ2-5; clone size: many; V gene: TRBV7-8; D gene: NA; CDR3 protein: CASSLEFVETQYF; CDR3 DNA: TGTGCCAGCAGCTTAGAGTTTGTAGAGACCCAGTACTTC
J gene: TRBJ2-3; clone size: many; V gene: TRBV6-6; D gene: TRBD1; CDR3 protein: CASSSQGATQYF; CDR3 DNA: TGTGCCAGCAGTTCCCAGGGGGCGACGCAGTATTTT
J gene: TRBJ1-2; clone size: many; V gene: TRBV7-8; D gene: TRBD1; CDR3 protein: CASSLGRGQDGYTF; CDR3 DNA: TGTGCCAGCAGCTTGGGCAGGGGGCAGGATGGCTACACCTTC
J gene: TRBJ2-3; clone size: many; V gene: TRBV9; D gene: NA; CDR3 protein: CASSVAPSHTQYF; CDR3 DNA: TGTGCCAGCAGCGTCGCCCCCTCCCATACGCAGTATTTT
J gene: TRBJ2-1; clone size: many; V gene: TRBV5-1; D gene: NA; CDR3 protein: CASSLPYNEQFF; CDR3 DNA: TGCGCCAGCAGCTTGCCCTACAATGAGCAGTTCTTC
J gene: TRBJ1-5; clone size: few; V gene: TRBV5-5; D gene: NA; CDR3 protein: CASSLFKDLDQPQHF; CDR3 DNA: TGTGCCAGCAGCTTGTTTAAGGATCTAGATCAGCCCCAGCATTTT
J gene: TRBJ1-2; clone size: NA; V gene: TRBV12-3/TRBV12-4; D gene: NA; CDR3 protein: CASSLSSYGYTF; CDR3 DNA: TGTGCCAGCAGCCTTAGTTCGTATGGCTACACCTTC
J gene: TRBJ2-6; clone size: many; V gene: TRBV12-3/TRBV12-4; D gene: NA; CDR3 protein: CASSSQWDGNSGANVLTF; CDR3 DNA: TGTGCCAGCAGTTCCCAATGGGACGGGAACTCTGGGGCCAACGTCCTGACTTTC
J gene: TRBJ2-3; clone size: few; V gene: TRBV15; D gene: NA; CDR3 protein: CATSRVVGDTQYF; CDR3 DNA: TGTGCCACCAGCAGAGTGGTGGGAGATACGCAGTATTTT
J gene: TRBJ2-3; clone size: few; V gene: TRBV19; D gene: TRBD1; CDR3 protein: CASRPRGSNTQYF; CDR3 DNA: TGTGCCAGTAGGCCCAGGGGGAGCAATACGCAGTATTTT
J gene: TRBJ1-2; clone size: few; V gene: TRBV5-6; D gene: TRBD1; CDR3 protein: CASSLGDRGNGYTF; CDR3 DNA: TGTGCCAGCAGCTTGGGCGACAGGGGAAATGGCTACACCTTC
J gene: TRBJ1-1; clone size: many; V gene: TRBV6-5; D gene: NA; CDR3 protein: CASSYAGATNTEAFF; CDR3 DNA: TGTGCCAGCAGTTATGCAGGAGCTACGAACACTGAAGCTTTCTTT
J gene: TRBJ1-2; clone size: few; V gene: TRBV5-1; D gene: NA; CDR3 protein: CASSPGPSDYGYTF; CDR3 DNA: TGCGCCAGCAGCCCAGGGCCGTCAGACTATGGCTACACCTTC
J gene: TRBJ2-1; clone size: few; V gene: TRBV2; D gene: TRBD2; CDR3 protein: CASSEILLLAGGIREQFF; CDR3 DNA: TGTGCCAGCAGTGAAATCCTCCTCCTAGCGGGGGGCATACGGGAGCAGTTCTTC
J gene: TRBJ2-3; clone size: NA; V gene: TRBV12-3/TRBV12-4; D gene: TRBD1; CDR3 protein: CASSFIPRQGATDTQYF; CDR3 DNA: TGTGCCAGCAGTTTTATCCCCAGACAGGGGGCAACAGATACGCAGTATTTT
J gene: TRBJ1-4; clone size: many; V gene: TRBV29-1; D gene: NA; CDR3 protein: CSVLLGGKVFF; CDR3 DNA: TGCAGCGTCTTGTTGGGGGGAAAGGTGTTTTTT
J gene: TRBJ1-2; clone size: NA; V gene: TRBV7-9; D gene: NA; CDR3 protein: CASGMTGYYGYTF; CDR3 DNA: TGTGCCAGCGGAATGACAGGCTACTATGGCTACACCTTC
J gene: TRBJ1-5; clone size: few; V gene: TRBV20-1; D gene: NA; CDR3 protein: CSAPLSGGRLGSNQPQHF; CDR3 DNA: TGCAGTGCTCCCCTGAGCGGGGGCAGGTTGGGTAGCAATCAGCCCCAGCATTTT
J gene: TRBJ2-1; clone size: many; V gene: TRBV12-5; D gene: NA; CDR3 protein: CASGHTSNEQFF; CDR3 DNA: TGTGCTAGTGGTCACACCTCTAATGAGCAGTTCTTC
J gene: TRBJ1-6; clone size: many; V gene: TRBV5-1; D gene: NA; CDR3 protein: CASSLESYNSPLHF; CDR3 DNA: TGCGCCAGCAGCTTAGAGTCTTATAATTCACCCCTCCACTTT
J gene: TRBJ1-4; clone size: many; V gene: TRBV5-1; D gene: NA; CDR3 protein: CASSLGGYREKLFF; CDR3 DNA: TGCGCCAGCAGCTTGGGGGGTTATCGGGAAAAACTGTTTTTT
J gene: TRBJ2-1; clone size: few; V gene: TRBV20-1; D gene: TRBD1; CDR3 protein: CSTRGQAYNEQFF; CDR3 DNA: TGCAGTACTAGGGGGCAGGCGTACAATGAGCAGTTCTTC
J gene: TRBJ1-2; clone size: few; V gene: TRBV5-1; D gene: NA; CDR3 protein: CASSLALQDTYGYTF; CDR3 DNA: TGCGCCAGCAGCTTGGCCCTTCAGGACACGTATGGCTACACCTTC
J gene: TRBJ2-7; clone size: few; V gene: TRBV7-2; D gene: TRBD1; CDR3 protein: CASSYPPGTGVREQYF; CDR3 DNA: TGTGCCAGCAGCTACCCCCCTGGGACAGGGGTTCGCGAGCAGTACTTC
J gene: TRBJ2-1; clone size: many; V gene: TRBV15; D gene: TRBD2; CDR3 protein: CATSRRLAGDNEQFF; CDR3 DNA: TGTGCCACCAGCAGAAGGCTAGCGGGAGACAATGAGCAGTTCTTC
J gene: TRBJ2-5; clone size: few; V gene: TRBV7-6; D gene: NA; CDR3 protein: CASSLVVSTRQYQETQYF; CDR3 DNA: TGTGCCAGCAGCTTAGTGGTTTCGACTAGACAGTACCAAGAGACCCAGTACTTC
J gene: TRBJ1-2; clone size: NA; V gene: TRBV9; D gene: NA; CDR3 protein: CASSDEGKGYGYTF; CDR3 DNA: TGTGCCAGCAGCGACGAGGGTAAGGGATATGGCTACACCTTC
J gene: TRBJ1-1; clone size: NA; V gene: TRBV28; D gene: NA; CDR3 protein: CASSFPSLGAFF; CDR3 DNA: TGTGCCAGCAGTTTCCCGTCCTTGGGGGCTTTCTTT
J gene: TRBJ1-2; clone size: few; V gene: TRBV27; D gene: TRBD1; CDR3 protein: CASSFRDSSYGYTF; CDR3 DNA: TGTGCCAGCAGTTTCCGGGACAGCAGCTATGGCTACACCTTC
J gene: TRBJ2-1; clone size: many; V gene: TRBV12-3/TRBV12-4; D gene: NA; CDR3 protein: CASSFHPSYEQFF; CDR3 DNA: TGTGCCAGCAGTTTTCATCCTAGCTATGAGCAGTTCTTC
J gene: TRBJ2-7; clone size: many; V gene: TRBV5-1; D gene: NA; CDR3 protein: CASRQGSYEQYF; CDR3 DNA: TGCGCCAGCAGACAGGGATCCTACGAGCAGTACTTC
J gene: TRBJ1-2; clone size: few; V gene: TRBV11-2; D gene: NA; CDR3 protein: CASSLVFVRNGYTF; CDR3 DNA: TGTGCCAGCAGCTTAGTGTTTGTCAGAAATGGCTACACCTTC
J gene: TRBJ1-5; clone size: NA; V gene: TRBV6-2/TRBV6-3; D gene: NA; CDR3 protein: CASSNRDTQPQHF; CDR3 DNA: TGTGCCAGCAGTAACAGGGATACGCAGCCCCAGCATTTT
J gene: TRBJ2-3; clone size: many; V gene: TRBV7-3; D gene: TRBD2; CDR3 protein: CASSSRGAGGTSTDTQYF; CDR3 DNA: TGTGCCAGCAGCTCCAGGGGAGCGGGGGGGACTAGCACAGATACGCAGTATTTT
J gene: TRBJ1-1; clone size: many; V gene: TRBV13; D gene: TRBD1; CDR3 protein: CASRSTGAGNTEAFF; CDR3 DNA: TGTGCCAGCAGGTCGACAGGGGCCGGGAACACTGAAGCTTTCTTT
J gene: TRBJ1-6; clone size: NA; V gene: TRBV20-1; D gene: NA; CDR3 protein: CSARVIGNSPLHF; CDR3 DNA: TGCAGTGCTAGGGTGATAGGGAATTCACCCCTCCACTTT
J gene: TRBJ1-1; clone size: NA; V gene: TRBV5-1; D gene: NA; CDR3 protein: CASRLTDLMNTEAFF; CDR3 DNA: TGCGCCAGCAGGCTGACGGATCTAATGAACACTGAAGCTTTCTTT
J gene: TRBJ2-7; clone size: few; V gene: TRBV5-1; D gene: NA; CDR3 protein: CASSSPAPLRREQYF; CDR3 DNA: TGCGCCAGCAGCTCCCCGGCACCTCTTAGGCGGGAGCAGTACTTC
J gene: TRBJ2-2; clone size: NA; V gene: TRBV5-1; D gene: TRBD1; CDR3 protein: CASSLAGQLLSTGELCF; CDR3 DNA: TGCGCCAGCAGCTTGGCGGGACAGCTGCTATCAACCGGGGAGCTGTGTTTT
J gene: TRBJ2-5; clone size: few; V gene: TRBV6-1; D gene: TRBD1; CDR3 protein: CASGAGGDPVTQYF; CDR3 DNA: TGTGCCAGCGGGGCAGGGGGAGACCCGGTGACCCAGTACTTC